The clone carrying this TCR beta chain has only one observation. These data are taken from a study of CD8 T cells in Susac syndrome. Trimming pared 0 bases from V and 3 bases from J, leaving 7 bases between. CDR3 length equals 14 residues. Germline assignment: CDR1 SGDLS and CDR2 YYNGEE. RNA was extracted with the RNeasy kit, and a quantity of 0.5 to 1 ug was reverse transcribed using random hexamers. TCRdb re-called the immunoSEQ multiplex PCR reads through MiXCR, storing one row per CDR3 protein. The table shows some 140,000 distinct CDR3 sequences, with just under 95% occurring only once. Bulk CD8+ and CD4+ cells came from magnetic negative isolation; CD8+ TEMRA by FACS.

The clonotype originates from a human donor with Susac syndrome. Sample: CD8+ T cells from PBMCs. The chain couples TRBV9 to TRBJ2-1; D gene uncertain. CDR3 amino acids: CASSVAPGYNEQFF. The CDR3 DNA sequence: TGTGCCAGCAGCGTAGCCCCGGGCTACAATGAGCAGTTCTTC.